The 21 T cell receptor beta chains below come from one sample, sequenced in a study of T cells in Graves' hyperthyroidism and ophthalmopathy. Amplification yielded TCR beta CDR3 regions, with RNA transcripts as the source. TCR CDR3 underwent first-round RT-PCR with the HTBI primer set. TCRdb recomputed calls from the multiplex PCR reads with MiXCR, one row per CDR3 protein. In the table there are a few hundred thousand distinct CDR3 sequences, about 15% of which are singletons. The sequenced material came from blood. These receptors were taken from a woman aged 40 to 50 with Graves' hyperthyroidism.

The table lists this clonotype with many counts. This CDR3 is CSAGPGDTQYF. For the CDR3, the DNA is TGCAGTGCTGGCCCTGGGGATACGCAGTATTTT. This sequence joins TRBV20-1 and TRBJ2-3; D not certain. CDR3 length equals 11 residues. The germline V gene encodes CDR1 DFQATT and CDR2 SNEGSKA (reference sequence). The germline V and J ends were trimmed by 5 bases and 6 bases, with 9 bases remaining between them.

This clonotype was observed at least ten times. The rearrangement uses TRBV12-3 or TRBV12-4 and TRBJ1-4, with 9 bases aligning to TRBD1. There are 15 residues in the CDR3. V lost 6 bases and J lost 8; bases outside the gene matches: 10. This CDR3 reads CASRGWDREGEKLFF. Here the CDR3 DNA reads TGTGCCAGCAGGGGCTGGGACAGGGAGGGGGAAAAACTGTTTTTT.

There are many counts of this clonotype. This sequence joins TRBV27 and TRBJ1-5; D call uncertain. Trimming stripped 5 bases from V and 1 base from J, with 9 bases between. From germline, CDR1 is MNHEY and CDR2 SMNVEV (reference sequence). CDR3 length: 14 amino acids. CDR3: CASSIAQSNQPQHF. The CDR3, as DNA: TGTGCCAGCAGTATCGCACAGAGCAATCAGCCCCAGCATTTT.

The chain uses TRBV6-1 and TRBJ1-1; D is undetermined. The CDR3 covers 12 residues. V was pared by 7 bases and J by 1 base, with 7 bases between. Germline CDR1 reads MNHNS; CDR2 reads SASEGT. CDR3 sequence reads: CASKYGNTEAFF. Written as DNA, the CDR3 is TGTGCCAGCAAATATGGGAACACTGAAGCTTTCTTT.

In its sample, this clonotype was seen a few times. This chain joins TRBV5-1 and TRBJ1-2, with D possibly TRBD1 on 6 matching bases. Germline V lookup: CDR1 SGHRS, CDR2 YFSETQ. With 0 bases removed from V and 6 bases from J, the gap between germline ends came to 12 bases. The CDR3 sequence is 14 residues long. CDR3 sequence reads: CASSLGPGVDGYTF. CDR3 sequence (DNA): TGCGCCAGCAGCTTGGGACCAGGGGTTGATGGCTACACCTTC. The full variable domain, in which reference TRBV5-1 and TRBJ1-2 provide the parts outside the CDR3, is KAGVTQTPRYLIKTRGQQVTLSCSPISGHRSVSWYQQTPGQGLQFLFEYFSETQRNKGNFPGRFSGRQFSNSRSEMNVSTLELGDSALYLCASSLGPGVDGYTFGSGTRLTVV.

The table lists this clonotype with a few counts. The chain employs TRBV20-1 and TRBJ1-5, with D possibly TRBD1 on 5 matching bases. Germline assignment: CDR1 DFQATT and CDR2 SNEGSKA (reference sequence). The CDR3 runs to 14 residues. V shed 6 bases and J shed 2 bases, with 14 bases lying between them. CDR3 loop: CSARRQGGNQPQHF. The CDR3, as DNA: TGCAGTGCCCGTCGGCAGGGTGGCAATCAGCCCCAGCATTTT.

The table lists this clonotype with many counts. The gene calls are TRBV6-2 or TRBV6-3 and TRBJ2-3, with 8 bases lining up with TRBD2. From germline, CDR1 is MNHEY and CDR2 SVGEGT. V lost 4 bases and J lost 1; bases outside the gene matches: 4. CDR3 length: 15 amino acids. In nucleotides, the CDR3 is TGTGCCAGCAGTTCGGACGGGAGGGGCACAGATACGCAGTATTTT. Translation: CASSSDGRGTDTQYF.

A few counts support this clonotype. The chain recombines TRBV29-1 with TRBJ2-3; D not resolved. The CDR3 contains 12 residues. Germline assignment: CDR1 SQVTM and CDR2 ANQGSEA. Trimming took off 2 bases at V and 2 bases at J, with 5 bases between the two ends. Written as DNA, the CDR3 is TGCAGCGTTGAACAGAACACAGATACGCAGTATTTT. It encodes CSVEQNTDTQYF.

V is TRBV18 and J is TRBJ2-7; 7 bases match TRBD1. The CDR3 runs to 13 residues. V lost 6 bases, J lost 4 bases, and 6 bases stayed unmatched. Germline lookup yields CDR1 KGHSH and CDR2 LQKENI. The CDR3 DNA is TGTGCCAGCTCTGAGGGACAGATTTACGAGCAGTACTTC. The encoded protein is CASSEGQIYEQYF.

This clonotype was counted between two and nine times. The CDR3 nucleotides read TGTGCCACCAGCGACCCGAGCGCGGGCGCGAACACCGGGGAGCTGTTTTTT. It encodes CATSDPSAGANTGELFF. J is TRBJ2-2 and V is TRBV24-1, with D perhaps matching TRBD2 (5 bases). This CDR3 has 17 residues. Trimming removed 7 bases from V and 0 bases from J, with 17 bases in between. Germline values: CDR1 KGHDR, CDR2 SFDVKD.

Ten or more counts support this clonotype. CDR3 region: CASSWTGIGVYEQYF. CDR3 sequence (DNA): TGTGCCAGCAGTTGGACTGGAATCGGGGTTTACGAGCAGTACTTC. V and J are TRBV28 and TRBJ2-7; D possibly corresponds to TRBD2 (5 bases). Trimming cost V 4 bases and J 4 bases, with 17 bases left between them. Germline V gene sequence: CDR1 MDHEN, CDR2 SYDVKM. This CDR3 contains 15 residues.

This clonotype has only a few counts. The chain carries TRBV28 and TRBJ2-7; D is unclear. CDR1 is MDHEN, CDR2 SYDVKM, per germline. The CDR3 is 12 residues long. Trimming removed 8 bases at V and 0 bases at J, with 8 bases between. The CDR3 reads CASDSSSYEQYF. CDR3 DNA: TGTGCCAGCGACTCCTCCTCCTACGAGCAGTACTTC.

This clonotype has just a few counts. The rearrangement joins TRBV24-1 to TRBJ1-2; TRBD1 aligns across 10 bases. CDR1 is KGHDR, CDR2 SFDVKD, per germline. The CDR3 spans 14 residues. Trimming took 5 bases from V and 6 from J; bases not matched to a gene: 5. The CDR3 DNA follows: TGTGCCACCAGTGGACAGACAGGGGGCGATGGCTACACCTTC. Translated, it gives CATSGQTGGDGYTF.

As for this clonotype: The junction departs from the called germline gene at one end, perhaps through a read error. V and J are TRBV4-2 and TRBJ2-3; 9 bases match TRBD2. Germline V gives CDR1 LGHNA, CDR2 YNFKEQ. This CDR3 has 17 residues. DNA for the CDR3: TGTGCCGGCAGCCAAGATTCTAGCGGGGATAGCACAGATACGCAGTATTTT. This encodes CAGSQDSSGDSTDTQYF.

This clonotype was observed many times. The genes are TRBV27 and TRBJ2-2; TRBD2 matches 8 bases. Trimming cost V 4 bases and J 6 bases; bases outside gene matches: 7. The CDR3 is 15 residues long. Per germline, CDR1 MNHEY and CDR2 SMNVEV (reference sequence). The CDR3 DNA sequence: TGTGCCAGCAGTTCCGCGGGGACTAGTTCCGGGGAGCTGTTTTTT. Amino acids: CASSSAGTSSGELFF.

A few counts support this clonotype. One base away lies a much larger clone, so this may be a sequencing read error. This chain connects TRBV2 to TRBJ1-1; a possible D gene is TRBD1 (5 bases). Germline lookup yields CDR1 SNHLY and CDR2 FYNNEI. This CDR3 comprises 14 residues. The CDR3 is CASGEARTRSEAFF. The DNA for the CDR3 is TGTGCCAGCGGTGAAGCGCGGACAAGATCTGAAGCTTTCTTT.

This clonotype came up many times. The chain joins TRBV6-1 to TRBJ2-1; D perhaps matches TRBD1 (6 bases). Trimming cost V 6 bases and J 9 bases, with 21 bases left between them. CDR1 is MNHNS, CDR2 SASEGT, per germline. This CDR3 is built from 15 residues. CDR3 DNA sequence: TGTGCCAGCAGGTGGGAGTCAGGGGAAAGTGGTGAGCAGTTCTTC. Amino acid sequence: CASRWESGESGEQFF.

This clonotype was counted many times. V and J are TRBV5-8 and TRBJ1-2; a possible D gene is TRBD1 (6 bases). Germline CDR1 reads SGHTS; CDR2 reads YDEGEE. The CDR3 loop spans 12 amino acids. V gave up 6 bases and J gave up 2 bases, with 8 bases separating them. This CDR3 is CASTTGNYGYTF. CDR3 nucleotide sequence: TGTGCCAGCACCACAGGGAACTATGGCTACACCTTC.

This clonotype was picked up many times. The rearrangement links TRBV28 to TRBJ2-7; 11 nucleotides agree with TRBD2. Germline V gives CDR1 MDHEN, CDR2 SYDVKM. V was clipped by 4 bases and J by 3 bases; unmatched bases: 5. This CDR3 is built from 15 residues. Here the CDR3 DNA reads TGTGCCAGCAGTTCCGGGACTAGCGGAATCTACGAGCAGTACTTC. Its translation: CASSSGTSGIYEQYF.

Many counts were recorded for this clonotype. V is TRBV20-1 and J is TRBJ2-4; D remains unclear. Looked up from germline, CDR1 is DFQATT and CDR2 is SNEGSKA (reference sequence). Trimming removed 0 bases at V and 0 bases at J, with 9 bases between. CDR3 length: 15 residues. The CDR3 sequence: CSARDGRLAKNIQYF. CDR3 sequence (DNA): TGCAGTGCTAGAGACGGAAGACTAGCCAAAAACATTCAGTACTTC.

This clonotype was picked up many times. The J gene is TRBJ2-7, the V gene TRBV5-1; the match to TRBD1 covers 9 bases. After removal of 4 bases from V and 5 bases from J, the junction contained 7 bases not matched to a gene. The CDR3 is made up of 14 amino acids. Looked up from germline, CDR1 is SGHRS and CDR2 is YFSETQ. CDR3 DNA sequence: TGCGCCAGCAGCACATCGGGACAGGGCAACGAGCAGTACTTC. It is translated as CASSTSGQGNEQYF. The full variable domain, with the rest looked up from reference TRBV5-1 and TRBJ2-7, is KAGVTQTPRYLIKTRGQQVTLSCSPISGHRSVSWYQQTPGQGLQFLFEYFSETQRNKGNFPGRFSGRQFSNSRSEMNVSTLELGDSALYLCASSTSGQGNEQYFGPGTRLTVT.